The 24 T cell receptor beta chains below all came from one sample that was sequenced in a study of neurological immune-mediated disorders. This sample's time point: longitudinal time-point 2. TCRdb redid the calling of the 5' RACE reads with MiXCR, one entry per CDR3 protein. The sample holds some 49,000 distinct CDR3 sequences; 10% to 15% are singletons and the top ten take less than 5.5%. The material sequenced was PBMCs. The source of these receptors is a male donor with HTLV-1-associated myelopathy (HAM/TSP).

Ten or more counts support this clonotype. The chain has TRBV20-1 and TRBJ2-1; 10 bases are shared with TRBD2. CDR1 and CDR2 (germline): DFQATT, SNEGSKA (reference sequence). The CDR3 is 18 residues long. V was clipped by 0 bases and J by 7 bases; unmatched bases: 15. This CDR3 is CSARDFLERGGSRNEQFF. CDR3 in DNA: TGCAGTGCTAGAGATTTTTTAGAGCGGGGGGGCTCAAGAAATGAGCAGTTCTTC.

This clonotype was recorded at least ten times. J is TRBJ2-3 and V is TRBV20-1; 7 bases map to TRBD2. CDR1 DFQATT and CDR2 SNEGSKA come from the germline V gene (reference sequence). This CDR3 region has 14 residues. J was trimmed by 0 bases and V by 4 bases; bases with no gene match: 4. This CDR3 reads CSATGRGSTDTQYF. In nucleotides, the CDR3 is TGCAGTGCTACTGGGAGGGGCAGCACAGATACGCAGTATTTT.

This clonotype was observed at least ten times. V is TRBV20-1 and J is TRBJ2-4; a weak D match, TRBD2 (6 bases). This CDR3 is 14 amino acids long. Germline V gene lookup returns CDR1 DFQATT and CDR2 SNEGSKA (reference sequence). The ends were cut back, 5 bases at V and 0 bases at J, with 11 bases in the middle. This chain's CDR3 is CSAPPGLAKNIQYF. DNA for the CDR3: TGCAGTGCTCCCCCGGGACTAGCCAAAAACATTCAGTACTTC.

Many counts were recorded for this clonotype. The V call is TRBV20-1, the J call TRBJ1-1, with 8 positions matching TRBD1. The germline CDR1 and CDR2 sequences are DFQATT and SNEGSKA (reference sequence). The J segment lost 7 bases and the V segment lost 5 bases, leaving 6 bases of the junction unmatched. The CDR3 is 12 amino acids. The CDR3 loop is CSAPDRGNEAFF. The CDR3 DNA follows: TGCAGTGCTCCAGACAGGGGAAATGAAGCTTTCTTT.

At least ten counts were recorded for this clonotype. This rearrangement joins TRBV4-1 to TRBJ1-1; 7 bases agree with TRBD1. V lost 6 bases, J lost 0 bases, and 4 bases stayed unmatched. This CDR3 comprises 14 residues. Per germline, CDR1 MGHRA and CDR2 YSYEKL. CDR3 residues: CASSPRGMNTEAFF. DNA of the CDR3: TGCGCCAGCAGTCCCAGGGGGATGAACACTGAAGCTTTCTTT.

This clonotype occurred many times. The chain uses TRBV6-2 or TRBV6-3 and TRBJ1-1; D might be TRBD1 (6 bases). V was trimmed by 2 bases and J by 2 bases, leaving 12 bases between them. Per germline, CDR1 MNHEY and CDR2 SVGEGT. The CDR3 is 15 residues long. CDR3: CASSYRGLSNTEAFF. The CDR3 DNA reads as TGTGCCAGCAGTTACCGGGGGCTGTCTAACACTGAAGCTTTCTTT.

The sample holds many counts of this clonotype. Written as DNA, the CDR3 is TGCAGTGCTAGGGGTGACAGGGAGACCCAGTACTTC. This sequence encodes CSARGDRETQYF. The chain employs TRBV20-1 and TRBJ2-5; D might be TRBD1 (6 bases). Trimming pared 3 bases from V and 5 bases from J, leaving 10 bases between. Germline loops: CDR1 DFQATT, CDR2 SNEGSKA (reference sequence). The CDR3 sequence is 12 residues long.

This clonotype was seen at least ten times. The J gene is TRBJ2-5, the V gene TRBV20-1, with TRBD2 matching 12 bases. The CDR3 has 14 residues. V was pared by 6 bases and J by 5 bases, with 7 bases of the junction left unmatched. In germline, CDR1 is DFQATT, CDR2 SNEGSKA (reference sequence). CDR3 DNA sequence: TGCAGTGCCCCCCCTAGCGGGGGGGCGGAGACCCAGTACTTC. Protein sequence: CSAPPSGGAETQYF.

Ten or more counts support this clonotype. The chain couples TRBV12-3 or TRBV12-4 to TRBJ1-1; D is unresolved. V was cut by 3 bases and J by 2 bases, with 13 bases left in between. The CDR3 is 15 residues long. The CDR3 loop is CASSFTTSRNTEAFF. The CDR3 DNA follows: TGTGCCAGCAGTTTTACGACAAGCCGAAACACTGAAGCTTTCTTT.

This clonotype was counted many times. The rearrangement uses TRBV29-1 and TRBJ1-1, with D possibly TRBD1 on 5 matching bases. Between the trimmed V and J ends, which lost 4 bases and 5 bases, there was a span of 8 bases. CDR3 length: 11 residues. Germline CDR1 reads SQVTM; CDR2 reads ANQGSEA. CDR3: CSVVGVTEAFF. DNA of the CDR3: TGCAGCGTTGTAGGGGTTACTGAAGCTTTCTTT.

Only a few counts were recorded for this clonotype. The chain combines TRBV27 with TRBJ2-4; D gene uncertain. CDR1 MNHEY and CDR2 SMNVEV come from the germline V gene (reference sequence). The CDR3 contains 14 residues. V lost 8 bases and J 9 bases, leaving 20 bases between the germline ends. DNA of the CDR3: TGTGCCAGCCAGCCCCCCGAGCCCTCGGGCATTCAGTACTTC. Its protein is CASQPPEPSGIQYF.

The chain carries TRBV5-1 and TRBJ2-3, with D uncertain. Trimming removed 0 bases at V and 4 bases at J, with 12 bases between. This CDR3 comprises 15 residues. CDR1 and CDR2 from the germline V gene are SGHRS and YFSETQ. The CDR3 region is CASSLDGDRADTQYF. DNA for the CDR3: TGCGCCAGCAGCTTGGATGGGGATCGCGCAGATACGCAGTATTTT. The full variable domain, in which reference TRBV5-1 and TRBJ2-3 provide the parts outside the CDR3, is KAGVTQTPRYLIKTRGQQVTLSCSPISGHRSVSWYQQTPGQGLQFLFEYFSETQRNKGNFPGRFSGRQFSNSRSEMNVSTLELGDSALYLCASSLDGDRADTQYFGPGTRLTVL.

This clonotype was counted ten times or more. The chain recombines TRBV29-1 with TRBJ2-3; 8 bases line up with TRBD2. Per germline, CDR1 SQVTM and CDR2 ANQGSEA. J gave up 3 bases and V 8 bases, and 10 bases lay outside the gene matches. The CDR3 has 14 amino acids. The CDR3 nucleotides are TGCAGCATCCTCCCGGGGGGGTGGACAGATACGCAGTATTTT. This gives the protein CSILPGGWTDTQYF.

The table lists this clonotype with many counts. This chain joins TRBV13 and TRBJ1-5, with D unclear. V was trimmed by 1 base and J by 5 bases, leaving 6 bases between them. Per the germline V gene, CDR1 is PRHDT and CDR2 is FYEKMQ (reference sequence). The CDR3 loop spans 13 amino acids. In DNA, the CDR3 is TGTGCCAGCAGCTTAGAGGGAGATCAGCCCCAGCATTTT. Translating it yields CASSLEGDQPQHF.

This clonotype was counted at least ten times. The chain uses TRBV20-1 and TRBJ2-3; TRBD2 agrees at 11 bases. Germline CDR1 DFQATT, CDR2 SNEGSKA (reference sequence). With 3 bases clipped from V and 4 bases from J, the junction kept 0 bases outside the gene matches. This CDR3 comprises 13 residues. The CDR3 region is CSASSGGADTQYF. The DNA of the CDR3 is TGCAGTGCTAGTAGCGGGGGGGCAGATACGCAGTATTTT.

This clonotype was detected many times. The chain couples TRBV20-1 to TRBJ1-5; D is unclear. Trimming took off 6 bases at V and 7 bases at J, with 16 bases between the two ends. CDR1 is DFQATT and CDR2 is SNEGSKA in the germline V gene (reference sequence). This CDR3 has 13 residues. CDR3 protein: CSANDQYPQPQHF. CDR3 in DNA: TGCAGTGCCAACGACCAATACCCCCAGCCCCAGCATTTT.

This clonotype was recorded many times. The CDR3, as DNA: TGCAGTGCTAGAGACCCGTTGAACACCGGGGAGCTGTTTTTT. Translation: CSARDPLNTGELFF. The J gene is TRBJ2-2, the V gene TRBV20-1; D not resolved. The germline V gene encodes CDR1 DFQATT and CDR2 SNEGSKA (reference sequence). The V end was cut by 0 bases, the J end by 1 base, with 6 bases between. The CDR3 extends over 14 amino acids.

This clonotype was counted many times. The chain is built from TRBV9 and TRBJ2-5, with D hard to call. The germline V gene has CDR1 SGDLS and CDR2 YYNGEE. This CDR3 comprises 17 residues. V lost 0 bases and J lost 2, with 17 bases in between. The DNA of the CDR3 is TGTGCCAGCAGCGTAGATCCCGGCTTAGGAATTCAAGAGACCCAGTACTTC. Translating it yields CASSVDPGLGIQETQYF. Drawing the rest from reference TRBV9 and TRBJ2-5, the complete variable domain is DSGVTQTPKHLITATGQRVTLRCSPRSGDLSVYWYQQSLDQGLQFLIQYYNGEERAKGNILERFSAQQFPDLHSELNLSSLELGDSALYFCASSVDPGLGIQETQYFGPGTRLLVL.

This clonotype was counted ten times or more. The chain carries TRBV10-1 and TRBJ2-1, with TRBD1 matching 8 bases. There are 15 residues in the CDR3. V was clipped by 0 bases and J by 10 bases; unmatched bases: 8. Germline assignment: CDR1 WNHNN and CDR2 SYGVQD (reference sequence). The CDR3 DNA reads TGCGCCAGCAGTGAGTCAAGGACAGGGAAATACGAGCAGTTCTTC. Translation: CASSESRTGKYEQFF.

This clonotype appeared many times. This CDR3 reads CRAGSGTSTDTQYF. In DNA, the CDR3 is TGCAGAGCCGGTTCCGGGACTAGCACAGATACGCAGTATTTT. The V call is TRBV20-1, the J call TRBJ2-3; maybe TRBD2 (6 bases). Per the germline V gene, CDR1 is DFQATT and CDR2 is SNEGSKA (reference sequence). This CDR3 is 14 amino acids long.

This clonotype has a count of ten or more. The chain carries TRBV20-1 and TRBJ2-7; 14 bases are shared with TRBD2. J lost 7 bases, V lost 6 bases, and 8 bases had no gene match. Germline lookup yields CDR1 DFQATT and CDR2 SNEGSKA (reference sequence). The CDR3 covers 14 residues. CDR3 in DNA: TGCAGTGCCTCCGGGACTAGCGGGGGAGAAGAGCAGTACTTC. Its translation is CSASGTSGGEEQYF.

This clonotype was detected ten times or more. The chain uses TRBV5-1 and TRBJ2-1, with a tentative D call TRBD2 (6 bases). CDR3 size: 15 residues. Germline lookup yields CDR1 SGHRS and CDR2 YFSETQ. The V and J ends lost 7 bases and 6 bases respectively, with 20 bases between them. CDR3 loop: CASGWSGGKGNEQFF. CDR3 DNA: TGCGCCAGCGGATGGAGTGGGGGGAAAGGCAATGAGCAGTTCTTC.

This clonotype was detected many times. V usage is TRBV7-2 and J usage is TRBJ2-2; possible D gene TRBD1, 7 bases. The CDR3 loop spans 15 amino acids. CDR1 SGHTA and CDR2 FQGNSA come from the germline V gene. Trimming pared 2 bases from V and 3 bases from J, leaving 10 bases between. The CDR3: CASSLIRGDTGELFF. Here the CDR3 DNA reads TGTGCCAGCAGCTTAATCAGGGGGGACACCGGGGAGCTGTTTTTT.

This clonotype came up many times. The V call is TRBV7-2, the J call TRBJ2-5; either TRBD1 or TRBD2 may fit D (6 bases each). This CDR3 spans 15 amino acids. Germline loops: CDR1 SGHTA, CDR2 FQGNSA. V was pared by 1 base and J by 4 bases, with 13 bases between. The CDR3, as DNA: TGTGCCAGCAGCTTAGGGGGGGCAGGAGGAGAGACCCAGTACTTC. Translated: CASSLGGAGGETQYF.